A selection of T cell receptor beta chains follows, all from one sample in a study of blood T cell repertoires in COVID-19. Method: immunoSEQ multiplex PCR; TCRdb's copy keeps in-frame clones and lacks some. In the table there are more than 200,000 clones, 80% to 85% of which are singletons. Material: peripheral blood. These receptors were taken from an elderly woman with COVID-19, enrolled during active disease. The conserved cysteine and the conserved F or W are not part of the CDR3 here.

v_gene: TRBV7-9
j_gene: TRBJ1-1
CDR3aa: ASSPRGGNTEAF

v_gene: TRBV4-1
j_gene: TRBJ1-6
CDR3aa: ASSQGPAGTGLSPLH

v_gene: TRBV29-1
j_gene: TRBJ1-1
CDR3aa: SVGRGITEAF

v_gene: TRBV7-9
j_gene: TRBJ1-2
CDR3aa: ASSLGSAQSRNYGYT

v_gene: TRBV2
j_gene: TRBJ1-5
CDR3aa: AGGDTSRDQPQH

v_gene: TRBV7-2
j_gene: TRBJ1-1
CDR3aa: ASSLNRAGVAEAF

v_gene: TRBV3-1/TRBV3-2
j_gene: TRBJ1-5
CDR3aa: ASSSRVTSLPTNQPQH

v_gene: TRBV7-3
j_gene: TRBJ2-5
CDR3aa: ASSLLAGAQETQY

v_gene: TRBV7-9
j_gene: TRBJ1-2
CDR3aa: ASSFGTTEGT

v_gene: TRBV9
j_gene: TRBJ1-2
CDR3aa: ASSAGEDYGYT

v_gene: TRBV9
j_gene: TRBJ2-5
CDR3aa: ASSVEGLRGRETQY

v_gene: TRBV6-6
j_gene: TRBJ2-5
CDR3aa: ASGGMIWETQY

v_gene: TRBV19
j_gene: TRBJ1-2
CDR3aa: ASSAISGTGANYGYT

v_gene: TRBV28
j_gene: TRBJ1-4
CDR3aa: ASSFTGSNEKLF

v_gene: TRBV24-1
j_gene: TRBJ1-2
CDR3aa: ATSRSVFDGYT

v_gene: TRBV18
j_gene: TRBJ2-2
CDR3aa: ASSLKGALDTGELF

v_gene: TRBV2
j_gene: TRBJ1-4
CDR3aa: ASDLQGLWDEKLF

v_gene: TRBV28
j_gene: TRBJ1-4
CDR3aa: ASTEINEKLF

v_gene: TRBV6-5
j_gene: TRBJ1-2
CDR3aa: ASSTNLGGPYGYT

v_gene: TRBV7-2
j_gene: TRBJ1-5
CDR3aa: ASSLSNQPQH

v_gene: TRBV7-2
j_gene: TRBJ1-2
CDR3aa: ASSFSKVNYGYT

v_gene: TRBV24-1
j_gene: TRBJ2-4
CDR3aa: ATADRAKNIQY

v_gene: TRBV29-1
j_gene: TRBJ1-2
CDR3aa: SVDRGNYGYT

v_gene: TRBV15
j_gene: TRBJ1-2
CDR3aa: ATSRAETGRGGYT

v_gene: TRBV18
j_gene: TRBJ2-5
CDR3aa: ASSPGAGADETQY

v_gene: TRBV9
j_gene: TRBJ1-6
CDR3aa: ASSVGSPRNSPLH

v_gene: TRBV6-1
j_gene: TRBJ1-5
CDR3aa: ASSEGSGVWSNQPQH

v_gene: TRBV6-1
j_gene: TRBJ1-2
CDR3aa: ASSEREGRHT

v_gene: TRBV14
j_gene: TRBJ2-5
CDR3aa: ASSLRTSAARETQY

v_gene: TRBV28
j_gene: TRBJ1-2
CDR3aa: ASSFGETGSKGT

v_gene: TRBV19
j_gene: TRBJ2-2
CDR3aa: ASSIGDRGTGELF

v_gene: TRBV4-2
j_gene: TRBJ1-5
CDR3aa: ASSPQGGYSNQPQH

v_gene: TRBV5-1
j_gene: TRBJ2-1
CDR3aa: ASRRAPSYNEQF

v_gene: TRBV19
j_gene: TRBJ2-7
CDR3aa: ASSWGGAYEQY

v_gene: TRBV10-3
j_gene: TRBJ2-2
CDR3aa: AISPGRLSNTGELF

v_gene: TRBV7-9
j_gene: TRBJ2-1
CDR3aa: ASSLRNTNNEQF

v_gene: TRBV6-5
j_gene: TRBJ1-6
CDR3aa: ASSYLGQGNNSPLH

v_gene: TRBV29-1
j_gene: TRBJ2-3
CDR3aa: SVALAGRTDTQY

v_gene: TRBV5-4
j_gene: TRBJ1-2
CDR3aa: ASSLPSSYGYT

v_gene: TRBV7-2
j_gene: TRBJ2-1
CDR3aa: ASSLVGTSGYNEQF

v_gene: TRBV4-2
j_gene: TRBJ1-6
CDR3aa: ASSQGLFYNSPLH

v_gene: TRBV28
j_gene: TRBJ2-7
CDR3aa: ATLQGNNYEQY

v_gene: TRBV5-6
j_gene: TRBJ2-5
CDR3aa: ASSLVVAETQY

v_gene: TRBV7-3
j_gene: TRBJ2-2
CDR3aa: ASSSGPNTGELF

v_gene: TRBV18
j_gene: TRBJ2-3
CDR3aa: ASSDYRGLEFSQY

v_gene: TRBV29-1
j_gene: TRBJ2-7
CDR3aa: SASSGPYEQY

v_gene: TRBV7-3
j_gene: TRBJ1-1
CDR3aa: ASSLTSGNTEAF

v_gene: TRBV12-5
j_gene: TRBJ1-5
CDR3aa: ASGLRGRGDGNQPQH

v_gene: TRBV5-4
j_gene: TRBJ2-2
CDR3aa: ASSARLVGGNTGELF

v_gene: TRBV9
j_gene: TRBJ2-7
CDR3aa: ASSPRNRGSEQY

v_gene: TRBV7-3
j_gene: TRBJ2-1
CDR3aa: ASSLGTGTYNEQF

v_gene: TRBV7-6
j_gene: TRBJ2-1
CDR3aa: ASTLGGQGGNEQF

v_gene: TRBV5-1
j_gene: TRBJ1-1
CDR3aa: ASSSRVGDTEAF